This T cell receptor beta chain was sequenced in a study of blood T cell repertoires in COVID-19. Across the whole study: Italy, Spain and the United States were the sources of the convalescent and acute COVID-19 samples.

This clone was observed a single time. Clones were read by immunoSEQ multiplex PCR, and TCRdb kept only the in-frame ones, dropping some. The table shows some 70,000 clones, with 80% to 90% occurring only once. The V end lost 2 bases, the J end lost 5 bases, and 12 bases lay between the germline ends. CDR3 length: 14 amino acids. Looked up from germline, CDR1 is SGHRS and CDR2 is YFSETQ. The chain couples TRBV5-1 to TRBJ2-3; D unresolved. This TCR came from a man aged 50-59 years with active COVID-19. The source material was peripheral blood. CDR3 sequence: CASSLGGAKDTQYF. In DNA, the CDR3 is TGCGCCAGCAGCTTAGGTGGAGCGAAAGATACGCAGTATTTT.